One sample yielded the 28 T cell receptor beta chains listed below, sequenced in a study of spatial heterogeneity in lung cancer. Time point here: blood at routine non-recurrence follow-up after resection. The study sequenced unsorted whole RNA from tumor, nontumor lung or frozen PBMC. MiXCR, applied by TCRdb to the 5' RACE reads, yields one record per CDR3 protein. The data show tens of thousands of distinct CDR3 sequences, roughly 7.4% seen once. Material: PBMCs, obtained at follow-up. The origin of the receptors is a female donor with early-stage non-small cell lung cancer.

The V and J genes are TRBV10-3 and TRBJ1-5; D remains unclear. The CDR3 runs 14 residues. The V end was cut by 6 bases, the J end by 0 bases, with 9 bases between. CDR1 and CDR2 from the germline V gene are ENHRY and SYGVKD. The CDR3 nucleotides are TGTGCCATCAGCGCTGAATATAGCAATCAGCCCCAGCATTTT. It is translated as CAISAEYSNQPQHF.

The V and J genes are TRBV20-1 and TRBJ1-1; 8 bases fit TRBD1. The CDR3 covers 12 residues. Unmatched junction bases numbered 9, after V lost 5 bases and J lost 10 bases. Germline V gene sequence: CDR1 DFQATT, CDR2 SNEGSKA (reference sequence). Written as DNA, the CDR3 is TGCAGTGCTGATCACCGGGACAGGCGAGCTTTCTTT. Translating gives CSADHRDRRAFF.

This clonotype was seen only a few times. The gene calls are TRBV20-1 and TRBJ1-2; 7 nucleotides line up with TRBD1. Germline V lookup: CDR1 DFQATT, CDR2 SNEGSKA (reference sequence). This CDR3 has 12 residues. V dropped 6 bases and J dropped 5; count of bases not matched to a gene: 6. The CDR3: CSAWTGRYGYTF. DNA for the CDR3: TGCAGTGCGTGGACAGGTCGATATGGCTACACCTTC.

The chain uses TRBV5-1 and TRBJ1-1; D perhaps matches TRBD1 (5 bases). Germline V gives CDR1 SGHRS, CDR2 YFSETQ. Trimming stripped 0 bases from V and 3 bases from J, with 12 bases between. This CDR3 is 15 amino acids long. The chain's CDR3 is CASSLVTGGDTEAFF. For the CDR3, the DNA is TGCGCCAGCAGCTTGGTGACTGGGGGAGACACTGAAGCTTTCTTT.

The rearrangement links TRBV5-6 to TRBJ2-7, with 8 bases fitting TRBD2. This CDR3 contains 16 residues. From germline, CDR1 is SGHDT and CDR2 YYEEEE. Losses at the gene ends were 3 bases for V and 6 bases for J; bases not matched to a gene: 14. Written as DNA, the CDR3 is TGTGCCAGCAGCTCTCTTGACGGGGGGGCCTCTATCGAGCAGTACTTC. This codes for CASSSLDGGASIEQYF.

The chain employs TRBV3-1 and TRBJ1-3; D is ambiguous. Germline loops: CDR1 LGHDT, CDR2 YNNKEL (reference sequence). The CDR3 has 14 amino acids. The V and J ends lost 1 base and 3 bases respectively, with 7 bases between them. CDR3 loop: CASSQGTDGNTIYF. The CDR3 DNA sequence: TGTGCCAGCAGCCAAGGGACCGATGGAAACACCATATATTTT.

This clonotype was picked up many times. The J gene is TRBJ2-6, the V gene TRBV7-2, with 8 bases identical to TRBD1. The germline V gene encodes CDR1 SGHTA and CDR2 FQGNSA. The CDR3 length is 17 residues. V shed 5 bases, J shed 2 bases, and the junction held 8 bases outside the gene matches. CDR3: CASSRQGQVPGANVLTF. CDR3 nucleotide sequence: TGTGCCAGCAGCCGTCAGGGACAGGTCCCTGGGGCCAACGTCCTGACTTTC.

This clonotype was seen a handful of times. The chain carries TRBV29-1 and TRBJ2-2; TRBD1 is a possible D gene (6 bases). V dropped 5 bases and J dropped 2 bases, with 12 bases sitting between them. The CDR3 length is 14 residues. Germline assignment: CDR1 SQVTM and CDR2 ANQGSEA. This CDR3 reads CSVPGTLNTGELFF. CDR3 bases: TGCAGCGTTCCCGGGACACTCAACACCGGGGAGCTGTTTTTT.

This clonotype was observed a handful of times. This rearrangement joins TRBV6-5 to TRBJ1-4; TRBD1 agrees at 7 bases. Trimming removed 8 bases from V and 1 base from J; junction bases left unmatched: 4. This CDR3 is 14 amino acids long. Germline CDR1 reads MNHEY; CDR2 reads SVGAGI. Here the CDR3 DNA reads TGTGCCAGCCGAAGGGGGCTAACTAATGAAAAACTGTTTTTT. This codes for CASRRGLTNEKLFF.

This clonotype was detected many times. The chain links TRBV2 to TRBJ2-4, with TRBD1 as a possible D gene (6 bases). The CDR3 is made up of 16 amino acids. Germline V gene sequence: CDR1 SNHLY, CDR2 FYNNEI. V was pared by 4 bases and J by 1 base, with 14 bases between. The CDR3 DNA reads TGTGCCAGCAGTGTTCAAACAGGGTTGGCCAAAAACATTCAGTACTTC. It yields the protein CASSVQTGLAKNIQYF.

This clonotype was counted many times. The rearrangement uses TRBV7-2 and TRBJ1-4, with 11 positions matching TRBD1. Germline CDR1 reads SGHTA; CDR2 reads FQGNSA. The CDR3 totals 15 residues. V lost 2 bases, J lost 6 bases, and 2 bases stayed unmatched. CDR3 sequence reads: CASSLTGQGDEKLFF. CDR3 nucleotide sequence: TGTGCCAGCAGCTTAACGGGACAGGGGGATGAAAAACTGTTTTTT.

In DNA, the CDR3 is TGTGCCAGCAGCCCGATGGGGGGAGAGACCCAGTACTTC. Its protein is CASSPMGGETQYF. V usage is TRBV7-9 and J usage is TRBJ2-5; the D gene is possibly TRBD2 (6 bases). From germline, CDR1 is SEHNR and CDR2 FQNEAQ (reference sequence). The V and J ends lost 5 bases and 4 bases respectively, with 11 bases between them. There are 13 residues in the CDR3.

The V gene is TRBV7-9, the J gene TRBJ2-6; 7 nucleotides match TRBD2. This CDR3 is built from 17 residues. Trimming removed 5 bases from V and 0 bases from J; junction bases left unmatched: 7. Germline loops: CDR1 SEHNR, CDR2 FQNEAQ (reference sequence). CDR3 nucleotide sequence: TGTGCCAGCAGCACCACGCGGGGGAACTCTGGGGCCAACGTCCTGACTTTC. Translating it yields CASSTTRGNSGANVLTF.

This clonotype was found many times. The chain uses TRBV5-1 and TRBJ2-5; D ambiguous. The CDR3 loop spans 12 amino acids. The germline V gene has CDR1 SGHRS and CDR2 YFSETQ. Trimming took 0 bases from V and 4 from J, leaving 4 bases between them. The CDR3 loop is CASSLVRETQYF. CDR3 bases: TGCGCCAGCAGCTTGGTTCGAGAGACCCAGTACTTC.

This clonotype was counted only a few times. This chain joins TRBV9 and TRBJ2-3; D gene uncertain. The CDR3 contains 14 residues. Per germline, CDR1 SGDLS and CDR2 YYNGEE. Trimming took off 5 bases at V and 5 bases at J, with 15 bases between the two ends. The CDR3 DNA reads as TGTGCCAGCAGACGCGACCTGCGCTTAGATACGCAGTATTTT. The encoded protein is CASRRDLRLDTQYF.

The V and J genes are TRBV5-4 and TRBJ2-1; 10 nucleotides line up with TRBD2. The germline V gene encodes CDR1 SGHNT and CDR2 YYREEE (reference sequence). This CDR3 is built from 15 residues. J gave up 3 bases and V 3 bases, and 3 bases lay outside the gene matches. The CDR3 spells CASSSGLADYNEQFF. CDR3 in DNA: TGTGCCAGCAGCTCCGGACTAGCGGACTACAATGAGCAGTTCTTC.

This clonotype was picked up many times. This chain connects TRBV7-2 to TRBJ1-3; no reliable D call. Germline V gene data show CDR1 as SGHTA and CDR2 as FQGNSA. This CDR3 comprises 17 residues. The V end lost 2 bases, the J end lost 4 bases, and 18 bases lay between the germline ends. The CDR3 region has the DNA TGTGCCAGCAGCTTAAGGGCGGGGAAGCAGATCGGAAACACCATATATTTT. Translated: CASSLRAGKQIGNTIYF.

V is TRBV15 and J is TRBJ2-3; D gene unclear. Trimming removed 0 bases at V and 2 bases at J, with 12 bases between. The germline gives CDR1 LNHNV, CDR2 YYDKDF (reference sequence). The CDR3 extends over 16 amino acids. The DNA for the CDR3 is TGTGCCACCAGCAGAGATCTCGGAACCCCCACAGATACGCAGTATTTT. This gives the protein CATSRDLGTPTDTQYF.

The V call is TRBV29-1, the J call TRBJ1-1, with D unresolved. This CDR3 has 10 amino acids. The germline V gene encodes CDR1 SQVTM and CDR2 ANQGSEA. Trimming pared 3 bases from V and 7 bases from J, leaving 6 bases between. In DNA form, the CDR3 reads TGCAGCGTTGATCGGGTTGAAGCTTTCTTT. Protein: CSVDRVEAFF. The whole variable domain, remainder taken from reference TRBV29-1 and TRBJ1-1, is SAVISQKPSRDICQRGTSLTIQCQVDSQVTMMFWYRQQPGQSLTLIATANQGSEATYESGFVIDKFPISRPNLTFSTLTVSNMSPEDSSIYLCSVDRVEAFFGQGTRLTVV.

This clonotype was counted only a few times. CDR3 DNA sequence: TGTGCCAGCAGCGTACAGAGCAATCAGCCCCAGCATTTT. The encoded protein is CASSVQSNQPQHF. The V gene is TRBV3-1, the J gene TRBJ1-5, with D hard to call. Germline V gives CDR1 LGHDT, CDR2 YNNKEL (reference sequence). The CDR3 consists of 13 residues. V was clipped by 5 bases and J by 1 base, with 6 bases between them.

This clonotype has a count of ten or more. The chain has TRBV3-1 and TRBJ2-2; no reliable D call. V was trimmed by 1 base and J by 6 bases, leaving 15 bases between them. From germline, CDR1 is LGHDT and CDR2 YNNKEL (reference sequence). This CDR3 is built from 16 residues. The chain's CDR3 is CASSQAGNARSGELFF. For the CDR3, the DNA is TGTGCCAGCAGCCAAGCGGGCAACGCTAGGTCCGGGGAGCTGTTTTTT.

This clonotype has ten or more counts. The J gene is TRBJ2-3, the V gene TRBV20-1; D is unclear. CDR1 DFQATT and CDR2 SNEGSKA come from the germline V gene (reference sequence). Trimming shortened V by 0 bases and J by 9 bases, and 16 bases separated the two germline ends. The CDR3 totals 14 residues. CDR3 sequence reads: CSARDPVTTRTQYF. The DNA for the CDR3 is TGCAGTGCTAGAGACCCGGTTACGACGCGCACGCAGTATTTT.

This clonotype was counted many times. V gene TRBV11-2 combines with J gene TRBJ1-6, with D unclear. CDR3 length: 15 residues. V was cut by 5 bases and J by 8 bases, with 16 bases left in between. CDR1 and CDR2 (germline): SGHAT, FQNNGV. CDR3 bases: TGTGCCAGCAGCCCAACTTGGACCGTGTATTCACCCCTCCACTTT. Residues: CASSPTWTVYSPLHF. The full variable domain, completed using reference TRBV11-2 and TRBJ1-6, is EAGVAQSPRYKIIEKRQSVAFWCNPISGHATLYWYQQILGQGPKLLIQFQNNGVVDDSQLPKDRFSAERLKGVDSTLKIQPAKLEDSAVYLCASSPTWTVYSPLHFGNGTRLTVT.

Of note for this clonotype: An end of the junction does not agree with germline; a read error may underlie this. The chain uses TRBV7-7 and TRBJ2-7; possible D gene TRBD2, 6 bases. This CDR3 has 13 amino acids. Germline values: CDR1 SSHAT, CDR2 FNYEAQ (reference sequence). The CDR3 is CASSSQPGGAKYF. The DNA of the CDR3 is TGTGCTAGCAGCTCCCAACCCGGCGGGGCCAAGTACTTC.

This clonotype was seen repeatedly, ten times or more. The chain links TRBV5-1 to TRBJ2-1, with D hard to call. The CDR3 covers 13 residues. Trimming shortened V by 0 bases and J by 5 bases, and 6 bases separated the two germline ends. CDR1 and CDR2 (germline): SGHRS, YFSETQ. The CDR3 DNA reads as TGCGCCAGCAGCTTGGCACACAACAATGAGCAGTTCTTC. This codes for CASSLAHNNEQFF. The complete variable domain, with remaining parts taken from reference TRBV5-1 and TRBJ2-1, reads KAGVTQTPRYLIKTRGQQVTLSCSPISGHRSVSWYQQTPGQGLQFLFEYFSETQRNKGNFPGRFSGRQFSNSRSEMNVSTLELGDSALYLCASSLAHNNEQFFGPGTRLTVL.

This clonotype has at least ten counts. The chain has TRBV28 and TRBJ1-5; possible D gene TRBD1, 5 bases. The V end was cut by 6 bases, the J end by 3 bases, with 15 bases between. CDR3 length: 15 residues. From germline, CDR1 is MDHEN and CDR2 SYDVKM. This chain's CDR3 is CASRKSTGDNQPQHF. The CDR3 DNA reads TGTGCCAGCAGGAAATCTACAGGAGACAATCAGCCCCAGCATTTT. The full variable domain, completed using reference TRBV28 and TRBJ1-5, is DVKVTQSSRYLVKRTGEKVFLECVQDMDHENMFWYRQDPGLGLRLIYFSYDVKMKEKGDIPEGYSVSREKKERFSLILESASTNQTSMYLCASRKSTGDNQPQHFGDGTRLSIL.

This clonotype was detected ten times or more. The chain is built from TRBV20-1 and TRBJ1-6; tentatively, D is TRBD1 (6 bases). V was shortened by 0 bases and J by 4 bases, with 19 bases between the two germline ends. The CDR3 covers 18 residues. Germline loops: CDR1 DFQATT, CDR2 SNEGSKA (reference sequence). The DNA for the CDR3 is TGCAGTGCTAGAGATCCCTCTGGGGGGGCCGAGTATAATTCACCCCTCCACTTT. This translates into CSARDPSGGAEYNSPLHF.

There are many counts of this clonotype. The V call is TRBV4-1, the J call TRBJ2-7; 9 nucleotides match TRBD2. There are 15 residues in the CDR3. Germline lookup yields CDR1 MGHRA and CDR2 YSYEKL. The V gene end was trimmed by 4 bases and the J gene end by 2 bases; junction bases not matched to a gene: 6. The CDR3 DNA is TGCGCCAGCAGCCGAGAGGGCGGGGGGGCCTACGAGCAGTACTTC. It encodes CASSREGGGAYEQYF.